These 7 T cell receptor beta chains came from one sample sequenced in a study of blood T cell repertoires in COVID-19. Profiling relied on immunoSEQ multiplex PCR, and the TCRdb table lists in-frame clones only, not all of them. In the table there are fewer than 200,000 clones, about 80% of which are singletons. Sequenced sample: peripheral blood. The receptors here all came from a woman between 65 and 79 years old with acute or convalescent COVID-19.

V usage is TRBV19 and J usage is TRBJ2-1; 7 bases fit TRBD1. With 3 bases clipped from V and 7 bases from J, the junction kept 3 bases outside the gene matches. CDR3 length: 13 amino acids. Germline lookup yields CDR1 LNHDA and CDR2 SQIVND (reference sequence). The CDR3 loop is CASSIGTENEQFF. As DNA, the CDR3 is TGTGCCAGTAGTATCGGGACAGAGAATGAGCAGTTCTTC.

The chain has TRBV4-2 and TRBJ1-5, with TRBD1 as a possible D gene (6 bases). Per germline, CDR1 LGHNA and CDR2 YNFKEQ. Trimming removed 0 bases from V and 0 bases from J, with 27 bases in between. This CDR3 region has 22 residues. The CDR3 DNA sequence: TGTGCCAGCAGCCAAGATTGGGCACAGGGAGTTGGTTTCAGCTATAGCAATCAGCCCCAGCATTTT. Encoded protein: CASSQDWAQGVGFSYSNQPQHF.

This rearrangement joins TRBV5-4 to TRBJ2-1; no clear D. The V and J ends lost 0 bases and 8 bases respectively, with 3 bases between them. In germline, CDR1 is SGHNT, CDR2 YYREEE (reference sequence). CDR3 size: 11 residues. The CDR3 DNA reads TGTGCCAGCAGCTTGGCCGATGAGCAGTTCTTC. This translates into CASSLADEQFF. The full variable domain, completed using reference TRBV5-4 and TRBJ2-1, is ETGVTQSPTHLIKTRGQQVTLRCSSQSGHNTVSWYQQALGQGPQFIFQYYREEENGRGNFPPRFSGLQFPNYSSELNVNALELDDSALYLCASSLADEQFFGPGTRLTVL.

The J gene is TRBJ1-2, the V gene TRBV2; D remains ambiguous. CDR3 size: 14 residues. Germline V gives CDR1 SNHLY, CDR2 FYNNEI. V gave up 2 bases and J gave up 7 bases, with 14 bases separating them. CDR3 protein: CASSELAAVLGYTF. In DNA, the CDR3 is TGTGCCAGCAGTGAACTGGCAGCGGTTCTTGGCTACACCTTC.

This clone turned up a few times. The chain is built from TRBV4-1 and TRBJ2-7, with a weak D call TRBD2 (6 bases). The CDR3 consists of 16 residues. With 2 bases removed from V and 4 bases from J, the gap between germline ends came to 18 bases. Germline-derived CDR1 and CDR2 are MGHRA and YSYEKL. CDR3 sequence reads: CASSQSLSGTLYEQYF. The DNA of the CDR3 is TGCGCCAGCAGCCAATCGTTGTCCGGGACTTTATACGAGCAGTACTTC.

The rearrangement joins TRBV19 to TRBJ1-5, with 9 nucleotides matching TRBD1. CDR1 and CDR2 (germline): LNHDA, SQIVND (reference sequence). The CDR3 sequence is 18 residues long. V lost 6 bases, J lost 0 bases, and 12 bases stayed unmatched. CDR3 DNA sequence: TGTGCCAGTAGCGGGACAGGGTGGCCCCCCTATAGCAATCAGCCCCAGCATTTT. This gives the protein CASSGTGWPPYSNQPQHF.

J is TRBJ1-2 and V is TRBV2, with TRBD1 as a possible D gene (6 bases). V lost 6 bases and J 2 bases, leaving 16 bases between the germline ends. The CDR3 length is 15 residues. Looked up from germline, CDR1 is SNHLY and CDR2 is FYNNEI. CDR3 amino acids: CASRDSLGGNYGYTF. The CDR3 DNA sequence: TGTGCCAGCAGGGACAGCTTAGGAGGAAACTATGGCTACACCTTC.